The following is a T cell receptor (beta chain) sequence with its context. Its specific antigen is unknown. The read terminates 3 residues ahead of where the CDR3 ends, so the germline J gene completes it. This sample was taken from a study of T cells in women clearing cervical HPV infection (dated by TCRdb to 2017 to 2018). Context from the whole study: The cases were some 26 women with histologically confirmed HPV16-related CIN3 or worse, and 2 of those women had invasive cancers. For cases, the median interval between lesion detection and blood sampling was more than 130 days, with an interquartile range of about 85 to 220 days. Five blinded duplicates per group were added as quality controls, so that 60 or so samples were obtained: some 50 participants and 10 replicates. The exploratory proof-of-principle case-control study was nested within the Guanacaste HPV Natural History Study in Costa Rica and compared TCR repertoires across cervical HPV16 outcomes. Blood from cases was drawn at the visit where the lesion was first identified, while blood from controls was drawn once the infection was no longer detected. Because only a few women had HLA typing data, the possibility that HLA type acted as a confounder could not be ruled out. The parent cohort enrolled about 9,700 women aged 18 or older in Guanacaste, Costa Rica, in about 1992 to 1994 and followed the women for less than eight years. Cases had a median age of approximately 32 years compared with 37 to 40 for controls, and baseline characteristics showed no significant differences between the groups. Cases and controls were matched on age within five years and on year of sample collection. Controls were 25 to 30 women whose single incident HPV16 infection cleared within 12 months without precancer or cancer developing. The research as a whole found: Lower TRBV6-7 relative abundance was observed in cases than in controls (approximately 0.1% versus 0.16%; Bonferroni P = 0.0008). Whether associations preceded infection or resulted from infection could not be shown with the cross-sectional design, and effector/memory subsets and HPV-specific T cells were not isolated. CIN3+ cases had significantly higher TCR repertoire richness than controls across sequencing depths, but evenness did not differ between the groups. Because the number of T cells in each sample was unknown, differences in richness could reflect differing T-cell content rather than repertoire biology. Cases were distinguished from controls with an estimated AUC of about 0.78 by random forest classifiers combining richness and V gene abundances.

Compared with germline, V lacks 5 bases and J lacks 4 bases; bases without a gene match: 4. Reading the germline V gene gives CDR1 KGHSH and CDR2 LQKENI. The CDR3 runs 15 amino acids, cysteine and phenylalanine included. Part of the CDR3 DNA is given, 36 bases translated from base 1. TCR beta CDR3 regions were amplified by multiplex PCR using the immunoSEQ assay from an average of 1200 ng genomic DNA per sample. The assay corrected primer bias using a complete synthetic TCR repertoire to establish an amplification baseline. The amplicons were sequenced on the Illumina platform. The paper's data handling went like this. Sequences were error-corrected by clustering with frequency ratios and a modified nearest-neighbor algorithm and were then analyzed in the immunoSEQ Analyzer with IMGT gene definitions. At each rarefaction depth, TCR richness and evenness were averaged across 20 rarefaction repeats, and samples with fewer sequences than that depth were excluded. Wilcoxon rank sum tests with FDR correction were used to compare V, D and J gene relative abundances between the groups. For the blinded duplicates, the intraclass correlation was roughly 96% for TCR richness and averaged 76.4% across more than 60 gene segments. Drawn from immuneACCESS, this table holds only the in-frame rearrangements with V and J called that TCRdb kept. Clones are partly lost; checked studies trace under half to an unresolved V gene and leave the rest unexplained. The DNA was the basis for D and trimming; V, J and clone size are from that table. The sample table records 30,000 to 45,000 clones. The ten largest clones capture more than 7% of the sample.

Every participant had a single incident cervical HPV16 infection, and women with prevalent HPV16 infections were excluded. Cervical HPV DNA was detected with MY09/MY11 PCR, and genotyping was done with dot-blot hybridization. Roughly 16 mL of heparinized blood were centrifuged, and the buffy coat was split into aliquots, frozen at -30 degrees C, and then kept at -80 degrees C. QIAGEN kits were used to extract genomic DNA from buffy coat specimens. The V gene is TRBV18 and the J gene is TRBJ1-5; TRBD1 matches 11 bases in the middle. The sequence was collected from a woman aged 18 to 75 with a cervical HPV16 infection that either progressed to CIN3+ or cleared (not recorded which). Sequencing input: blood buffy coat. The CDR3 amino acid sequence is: CASSGGTGGNQPQHF. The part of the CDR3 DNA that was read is TGTGCCAGCTCAGGCGGGACAGGGGGTAATCAGCCC.